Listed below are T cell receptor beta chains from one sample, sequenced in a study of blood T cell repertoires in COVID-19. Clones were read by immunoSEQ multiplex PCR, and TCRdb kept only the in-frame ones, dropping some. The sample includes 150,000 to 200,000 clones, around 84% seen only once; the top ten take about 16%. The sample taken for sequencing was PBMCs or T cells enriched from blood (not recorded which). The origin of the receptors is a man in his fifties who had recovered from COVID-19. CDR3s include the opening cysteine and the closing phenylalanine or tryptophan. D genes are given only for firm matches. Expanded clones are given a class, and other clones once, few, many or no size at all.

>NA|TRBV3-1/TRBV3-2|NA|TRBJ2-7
TGTGCCAGCAGCCGTACCGGGACAAGTCTCGACGAGCAGTACTTC
CASSRTGTSLDEQYF
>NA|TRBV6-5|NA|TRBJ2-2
TGTGCCAGCAGCCGAAGCGGTAGCGGCACCGGGGAGCTGTTTTTT
CASSRSGSGTGELFF
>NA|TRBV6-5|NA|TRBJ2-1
TGTGCCAGCAGTTCCACAGCTTCCTACAATGAGCAGTTCTTC
CASSSTASYNEQFF
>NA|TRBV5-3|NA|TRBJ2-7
TGTGCCAGAAGCGTAGGACAGAGCTCCTACGAGCAGTACTTC
CARSVGQSSYEQYF
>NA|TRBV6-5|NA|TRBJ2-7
TGTGCCAGCGCAAGGGAGTACGAGCAGTACTTC
CASAREYEQYF
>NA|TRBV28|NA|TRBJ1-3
TGTGCCAGCCTTAATTTCGGGGGTCGATTTGGAAACACCATATATTTT
CASLNFGGRFGNTIYF
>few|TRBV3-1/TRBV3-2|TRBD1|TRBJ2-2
TGTGCCAGCAGCCAATTCGGACAGGGGGCAAGCGGGGAGCTGTTTTTT
CASSQFGQGASGELFF
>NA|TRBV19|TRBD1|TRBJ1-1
TGTGCCAGTAGTATAGGGACAGGGGTGAGAACTGAAGCTTTCTTT
CASSIGTGVRTEAFF
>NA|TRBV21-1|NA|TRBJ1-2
TGTGCCAGCAGCAAAGCCAGGGCTAACTATGGCTACACCTTC
CASSKARANYGYTF
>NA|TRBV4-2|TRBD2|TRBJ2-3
TGTGCCAGCAGCCAACCTGGGACTAGCGGGGCCTATACGCAGTATTTT
CASSQPGTSGAYTQYF
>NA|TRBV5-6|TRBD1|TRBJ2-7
TGTGCCAGCATCACCTTACGGGACAGGGACTCCTACGAGCAGTACTTC
CASITLRDRDSYEQYF
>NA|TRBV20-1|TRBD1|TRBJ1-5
TGCAGTGCTAGTACAGGGGTTGGGGGCAATCAGCCCCAGCATTTT
CSASTGVGGNQPQHF
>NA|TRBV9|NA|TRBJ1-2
TGTGCCAGCAGCACCCAGACAACGGCTAACTATGGCTACACCTTC
CASSTQTTANYGYTF
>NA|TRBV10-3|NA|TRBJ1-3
TGTGCCATCATGGGCAGGGTATTT
CAIMGRVF
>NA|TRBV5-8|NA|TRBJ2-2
TGTGCCAGCAGCAGACAGAACACCGGGGAGCTGTTTTTT
CASSRQNTGELFF
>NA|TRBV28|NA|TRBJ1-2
TGTGCCAGCAGCACGGGTTGGGGCTACACCTTC
CASSTGWGYTF
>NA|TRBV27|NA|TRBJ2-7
TGTGCCAGCAGTTTGAAGGGACTGAGCTCCTACGAGCAGTACTTC
CASSLKGLSSYEQYF
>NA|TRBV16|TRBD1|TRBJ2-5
TGTGCCAGCAGCCAAGACAGGGCTTTCGTCGAGACCCAGTACTTC
CASSQDRAFVETQYF
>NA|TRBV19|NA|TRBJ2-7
TGTGCCAGTAGTTCGGCGGCCGCCTACGAGCAGTACTTC
CASSSAAAYEQYF
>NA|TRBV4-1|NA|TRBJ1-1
TGCGCCAGCAGCCAAGATCAAGTGGGGGGGGCCCGTGAAGCTTTCTTT
CASSQDQVGGAREAFF
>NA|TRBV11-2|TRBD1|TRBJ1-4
TGTGCCAGCAGCTTGCAGGGGGCCGGTGTAGGGGAAAAACTGTTTTTT
CASSLQGAGVGEKLFF
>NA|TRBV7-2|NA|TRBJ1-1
TGTGCCAGCAGCTTAGTGGGAGGGGTCACTGAAGCTTTCTTT
CASSLVGGVTEAFF
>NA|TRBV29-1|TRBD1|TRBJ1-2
TGCAGCGTTCGGACAGGCACCTATGGCTACACCTTC
CSVRTGTYGYTF
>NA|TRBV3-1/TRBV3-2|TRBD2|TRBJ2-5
TGTGCCAGCAGCCCAAGCGGGGGGGCTACCGAGACCCAGTACTTC
CASSPSGGATETQYF
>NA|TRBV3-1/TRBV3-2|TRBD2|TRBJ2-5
TGTGCCAGCAGCCAACATAGCGGGGGGGCCTGGTCGACCCAGTACTTC
CASSQHSGGAWSTQYF
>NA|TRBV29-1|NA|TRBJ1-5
TGCAGCGTTGTTCAGGGGACGAATCAGCCCCAGCATTTT
CSVVQGTNQPQHF
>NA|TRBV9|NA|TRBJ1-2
TGTGCCAGCAGCGTACGGACAGCTAACTATGGCTACACCTTC
CASSVRTANYGYTF
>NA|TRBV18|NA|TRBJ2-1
TGTGCCAGCTCACCACCGTCGCAGGGCCATGAGCAGTTCTTC
CASSPPSQGHEQFF
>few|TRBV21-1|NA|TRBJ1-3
TGTGCCAGCAGCAAAGTATTTACATCCTCTGGAAACACCATATATTTT
CASSKVFTSSGNTIYF
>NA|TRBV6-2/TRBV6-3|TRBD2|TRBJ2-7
TGTGCCAGCAGTTACCCGACTAGCGGGGGAACCTACGAGCAGTACTTC
CASSYPTSGGTYEQYF
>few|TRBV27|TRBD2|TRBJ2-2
TGTGCCAGCAGTCCGGGACTAGCGGGCCGGAACACCGGGGAGCTGTTTTTT
CASSPGLAGRNTGELFF
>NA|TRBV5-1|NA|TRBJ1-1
TGCGCCAGCAGCTTGGCAGGGAGGGGGACAGCTTTCTTT
CASSLAGRGTAFF
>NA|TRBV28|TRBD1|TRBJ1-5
TGTGCCAGCAGTTCGACAGGGGGATATCAGCCCCAGCATTTT
CASSSTGGYQPQHF
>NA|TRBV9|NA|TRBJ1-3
TGTGCCAGCAGCCGCCTTGCGGGCCACGCCGCTGGAAACACCATATATTTT
CASSRLAGHAAGNTIYF
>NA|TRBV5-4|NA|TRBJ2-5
TGTGCCAGCAGCACCGACACAGGGTACGTCGAGACCCAGTACTTC
CASSTDTGYVETQYF
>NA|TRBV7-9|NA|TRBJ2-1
TGTGCCAGCAGCTTAGCAGGGGGCAATGAGCAGTTCTTC
CASSLAGGNEQFF
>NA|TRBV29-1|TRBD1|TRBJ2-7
TGCAGCGTTGACGGACAGGCTAATGAGCAGTACTTC
CSVDGQANEQYF
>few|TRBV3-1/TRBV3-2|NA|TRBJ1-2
TGTGCCAGCAGACGGAACACGGGGGGAACCTATGGCTACACCTTC
CASRRNTGGTYGYTF
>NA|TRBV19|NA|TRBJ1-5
TGTGCCACCAAGTCCCTCACGGCGGGCCCTCCTCAGCCCCAGCATTTT
CATKSLTAGPPQPQHF
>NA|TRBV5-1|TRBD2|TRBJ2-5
TGCGCCAGCAGCTTTGCCGGGACTAGCGGGGGCGGGGAGACCCAGTACTTC
CASSFAGTSGGGETQYF
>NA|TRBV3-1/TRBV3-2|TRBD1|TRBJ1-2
TGTGCCAGCACCCAAACTACAGGGGGTCTCTATGGCTACACCTTC
CASTQTTGGLYGYTF
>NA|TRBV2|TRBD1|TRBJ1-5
TGTGCCAGCAGTGGCAGGGGGGACAATCAGCCCCAGCATTTT
CASSGRGDNQPQHF
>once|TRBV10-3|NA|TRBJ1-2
TGTGCCATCAGTGAGGCAGGCTATGGCTACACCTTC
CAISEAGYGYTF
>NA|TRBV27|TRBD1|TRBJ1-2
TGTGCCAGCAGTTTGGACACAGGGGGCCTGGGTGGCTACACCTTC
CASSLDTGGLGGYTF
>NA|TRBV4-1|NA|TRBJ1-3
TGCGCCAGCAGCCAAGAAAGACAGACTGGAAACACCATATATTTT
CASSQERQTGNTIYF
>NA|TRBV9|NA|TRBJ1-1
TGTGCCAGCAGCGTAGCGGGAGACACTGAAGCTTTCTTT
CASSVAGDTEAFF
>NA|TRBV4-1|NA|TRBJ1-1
TGCGCCAGCAGCCAGGGGGTGGGCGGGGGCACTGAAGCTTTCTTT
CASSQGVGGGTEAFF
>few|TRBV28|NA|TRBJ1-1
TGTGCCAGCAGTTTGTACAGAAGAGTCAACACTGAAGCTTTCTTT
CASSLYRRVNTEAFF
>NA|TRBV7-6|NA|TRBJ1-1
TGTGCCAGCAGCAAAGACAGGACTGAAGCTTTCTTT
CASSKDRTEAFF
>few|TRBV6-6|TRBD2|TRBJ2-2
TGTGCCAGCAGGGGAGGGGCCCAGGACACCGGGGAGCTGTTTTTT
CASRGGAQDTGELFF
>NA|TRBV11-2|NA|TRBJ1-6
TGTGCCAGCAGAACTGCATGGTTGAATTCACCCCTCCACTTT
CASRTAWLNSPLHF
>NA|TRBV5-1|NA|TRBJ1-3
TGCGCCAGCAGCGGGGGGGCTGGAAACACCATATATTTT
CASSGGAGNTIYF
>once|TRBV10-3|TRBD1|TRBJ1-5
TGTGCCATCAGTGGACAGGGGGCTAATCAGCCCCAGCATTTT
CAISGQGANQPQHF
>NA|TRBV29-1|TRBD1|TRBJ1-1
TGCAGCGTCCCGACCCAGGGGGCGGGTGAAGCTTTCTTT
CSVPTQGAGEAFF
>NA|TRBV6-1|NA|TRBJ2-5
TGTGCCAGCAGTGAAAGCAGGGAGACCCAGTACTTC
CASSESRETQYF